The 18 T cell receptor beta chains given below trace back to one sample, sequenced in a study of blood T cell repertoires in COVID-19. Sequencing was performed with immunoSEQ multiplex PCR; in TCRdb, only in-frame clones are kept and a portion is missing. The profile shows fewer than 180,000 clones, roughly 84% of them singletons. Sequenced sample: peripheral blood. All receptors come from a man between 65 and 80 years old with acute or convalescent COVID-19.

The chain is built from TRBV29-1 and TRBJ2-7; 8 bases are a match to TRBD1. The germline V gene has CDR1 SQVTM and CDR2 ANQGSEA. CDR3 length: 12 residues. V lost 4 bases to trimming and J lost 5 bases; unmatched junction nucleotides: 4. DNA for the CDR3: TGCAGCGTTGGGACAGGGTTCCACGAGCAGTACTTC. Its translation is CSVGTGFHEQYF.

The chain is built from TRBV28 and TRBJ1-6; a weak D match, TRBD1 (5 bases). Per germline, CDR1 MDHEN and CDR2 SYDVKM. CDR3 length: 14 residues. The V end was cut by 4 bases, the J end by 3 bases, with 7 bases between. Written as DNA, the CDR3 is TGTGCCAGCAGTTCACAGGACTATAATTCACCCCTCCACTTT. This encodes CASSSQDYNSPLHF.

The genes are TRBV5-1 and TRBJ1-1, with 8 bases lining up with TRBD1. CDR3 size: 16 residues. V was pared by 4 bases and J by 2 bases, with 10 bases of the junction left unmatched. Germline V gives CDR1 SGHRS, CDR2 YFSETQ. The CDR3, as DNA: TGCGCCAGCAGCGCAGGACCCGACAGGGGAAACACTGAAGCTTTCTTT. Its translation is CASSAGPDRGNTEAFF.

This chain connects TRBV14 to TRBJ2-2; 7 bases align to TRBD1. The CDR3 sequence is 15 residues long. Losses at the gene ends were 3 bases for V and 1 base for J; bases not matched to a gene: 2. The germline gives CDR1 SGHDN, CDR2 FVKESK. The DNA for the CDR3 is TGTGCCAGCAGCCAGAGGGACAGGAACACCGGGGAGCTGTTTTTT. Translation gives CASSQRDRNTGELFF. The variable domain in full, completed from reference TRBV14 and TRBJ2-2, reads EAGVTQFPSHSVIEKGQTVTLRCDPISGHDNLYWYRRVMGKEIKFLLHFVKESKQDESGMPNNRFLAERTGGTYSTLKVQPAELEDSGVYFCASSQRDRNTGELFFGEGSRLTVL.

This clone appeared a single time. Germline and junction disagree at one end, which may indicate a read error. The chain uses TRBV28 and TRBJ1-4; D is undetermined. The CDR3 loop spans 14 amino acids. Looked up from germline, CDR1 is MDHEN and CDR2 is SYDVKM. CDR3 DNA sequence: TGTGCCAGCAGTTCCCGTAACAGATACGGGGAATTGGTTTTT. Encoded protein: CASSSRNRYGELVF.

The CDR3 coding sequence is TGTGCCAGCAGGCCGACAGGTGTTCCTAATGAAAAACTGTTTTTT. Translated: CASRPTGVPNEKLFF. The J gene is TRBJ1-4, the V gene TRBV6-5; weak D call: TRBD1 (6 bases). The V end was cut by 6 bases, the J end by 3 bases, with 14 bases between. CDR1 and CDR2 (germline): MNHEY, SVGAGI. The CDR3 extends over 15 amino acids.

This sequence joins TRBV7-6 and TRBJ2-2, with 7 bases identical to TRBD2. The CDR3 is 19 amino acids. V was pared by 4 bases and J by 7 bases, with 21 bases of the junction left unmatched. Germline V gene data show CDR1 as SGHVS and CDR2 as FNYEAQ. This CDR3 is CASSYAGVGRTGGVGELFF. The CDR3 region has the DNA TGTGCCAGCAGCTACGCCGGAGTGGGGAGAACGGGGGGTGTCGGGGAGCTGTTTTTT.

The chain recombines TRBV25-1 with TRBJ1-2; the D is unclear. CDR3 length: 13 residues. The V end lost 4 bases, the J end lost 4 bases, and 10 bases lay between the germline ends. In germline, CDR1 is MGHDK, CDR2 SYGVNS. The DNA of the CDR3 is TGTGCCAGCAGTGGGGAGGGTATCTATGGCTACACCTTC. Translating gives CASSGEGIYGYTF.

DNA for the CDR3: TGTGCCAGCTCAAGGGAGAACTATGGCTACACCTTC. It is translated as CASSRENYGYTF. V is TRBV6-5 and J is TRBJ1-2; unclear D gene. CDR1 is MNHEY, CDR2 SVGAGI, per germline. The germline V and J ends were trimmed by 8 bases and 2 bases, with 9 bases remaining between them. The CDR3 consists of 12 residues.

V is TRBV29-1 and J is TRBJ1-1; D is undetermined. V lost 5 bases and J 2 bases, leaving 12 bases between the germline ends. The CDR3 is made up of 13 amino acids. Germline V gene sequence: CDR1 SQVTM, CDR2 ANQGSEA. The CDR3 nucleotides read TGCAGCGTTCAGGTTACCCCAAACACTGAAGCTTTCTTT. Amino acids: CSVQVTPNTEAFF.

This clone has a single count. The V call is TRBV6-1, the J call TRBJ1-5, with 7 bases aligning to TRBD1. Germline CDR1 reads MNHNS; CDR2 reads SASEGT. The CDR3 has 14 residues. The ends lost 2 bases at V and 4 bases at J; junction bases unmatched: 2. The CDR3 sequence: CASSESGGNQPQHF. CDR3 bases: TGTGCCAGCAGTGAATCAGGGGGTAATCAGCCCCAGCATTTT.

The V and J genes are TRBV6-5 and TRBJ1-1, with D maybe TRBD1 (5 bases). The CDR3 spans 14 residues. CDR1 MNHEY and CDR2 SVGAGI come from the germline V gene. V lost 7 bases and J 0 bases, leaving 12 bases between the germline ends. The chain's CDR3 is CASTDGAVNTEAFF. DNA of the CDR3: TGTGCCAGCACCGATGGGGCGGTGAACACTGAAGCTTTCTTT.

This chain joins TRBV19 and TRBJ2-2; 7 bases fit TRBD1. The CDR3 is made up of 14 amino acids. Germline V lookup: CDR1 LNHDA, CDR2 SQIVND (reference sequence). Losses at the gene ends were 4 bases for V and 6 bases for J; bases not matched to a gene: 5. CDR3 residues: CASSNDRVAGELFF. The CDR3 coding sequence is TGTGCCAGTAGTAATGACAGGGTCGCCGGGGAGCTGTTTTTT. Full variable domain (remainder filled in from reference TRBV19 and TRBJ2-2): DGGITQSPKYLFRKEGQNVTLSCEQNLNHDAMYWYRQDPGQGLRLIYYSQIVNDFQKGDIAEGYSVSREKKESFPLTVTSAQKNPTAFYLCASSNDRVAGELFFGEGSRLTVL.

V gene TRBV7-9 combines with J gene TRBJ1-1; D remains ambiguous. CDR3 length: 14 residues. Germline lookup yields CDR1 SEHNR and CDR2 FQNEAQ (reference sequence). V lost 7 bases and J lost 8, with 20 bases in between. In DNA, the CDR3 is TGTGCCAGCACCATCCCAACCGGGAGGAACGAAGCTTTCTTT. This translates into CASTIPTGRNEAFF.

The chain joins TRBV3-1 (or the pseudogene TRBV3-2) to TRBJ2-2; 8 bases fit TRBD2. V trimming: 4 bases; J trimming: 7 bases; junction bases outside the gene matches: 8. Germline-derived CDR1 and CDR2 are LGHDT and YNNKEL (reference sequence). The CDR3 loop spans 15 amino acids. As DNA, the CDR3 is TGTGCCAGCAGCCGGAACACCGGGACTAGCGGGGAGCTGTTTTTT. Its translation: CASSRNTGTSGELFF.

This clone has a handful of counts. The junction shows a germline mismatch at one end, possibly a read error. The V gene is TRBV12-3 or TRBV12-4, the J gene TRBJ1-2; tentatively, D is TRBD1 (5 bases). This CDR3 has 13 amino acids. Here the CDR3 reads CASSLGHGYGYTF. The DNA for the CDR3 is TGTGCCAGCAGCTTAGGACACGGTTATGGCTACACCTTC.

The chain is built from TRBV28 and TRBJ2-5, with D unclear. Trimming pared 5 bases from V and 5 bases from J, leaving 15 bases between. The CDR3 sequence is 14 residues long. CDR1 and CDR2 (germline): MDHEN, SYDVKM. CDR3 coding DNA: TGTGCCAGCAGTCCCTCCCTCCAGGTGGAGACCCAGTACTTC. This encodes CASSPSLQVETQYF. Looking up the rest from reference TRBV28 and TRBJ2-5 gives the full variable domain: DVKVTQSSRYLVKRTGEKVFLECVQDMDHENMFWYRQDPGLGLRLIYFSYDVKMKEKGDIPEGYSVSREKKERFSLILESASTNQTSMYLCASSPSLQVETQYFGPGTRLLVL.

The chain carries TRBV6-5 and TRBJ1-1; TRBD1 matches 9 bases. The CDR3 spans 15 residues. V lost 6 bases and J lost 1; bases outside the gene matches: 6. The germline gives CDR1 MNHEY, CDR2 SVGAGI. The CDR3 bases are TGTGCCAGCAGATTAAACAGGGGGCCGAACACTGAAGCTTTCTTT. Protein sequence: CASRLNRGPNTEAFF.